Listed below are T cell receptor beta chains from one sample, sequenced in a study of human T cells and chemical hapten exposure. MiXCR was run by TCRdb on the RACE reads, yielding one entry per CDR3 protein. The data show around 50,000 distinct CDR3 sequences, 8.5% to 10% seen once. The sample consisted of whole blood, taken in connection with sensitization to the hapten diphenylcyclopropenone (DPC). The receptors were gathered from a woman aged 45-59 years with alopecia areata. Some clones in this sample may be carry-over from other donors' samples. CDR3s include the opening cysteine and the closing phenylalanine or tryptophan. The order of the fields is J gene, clone size, D gene, V gene, CDR3 protein, CDR3 DNA. The D gene is left open where the match is weak. Clone size appears in some rows only: once, few, many, or a class for an expanded clone.

J gene: TRBJ2-3
clone size: once
D gene: .
V gene: TRBV28
CDR3 protein: CAGGSGTDTQYF
CDR3 DNA: TGTGCCGGGGGGAGCGGCACAGATACGCAGTATTTT

J gene: TRBJ2-7
clone size: few
D gene: .
V gene: TRBV9
CDR3 protein: CASSVGDSYSYEQYF
CDR3 DNA: TGTGCCAGCAGCGTAGGGGACTCCTACTCCTACGAGCAGTACTTC

J gene: TRBJ1-4
clone size: .
D gene: .
V gene: TRBV18
CDR3 protein: CASSPNGLEKLFF
CDR3 DNA: TGTGCCAGCTCACCGAACGGCCTAGAAAAACTGTTTTTT

J gene: TRBJ2-7
clone size: few
D gene: TRBD2
V gene: TRBV12-3/TRBV12-4
CDR3 protein: CASSPKLAVPYEQYF
CDR3 DNA: TGTGCCAGCAGCCCGAAACTAGCGGTACCCTACGAGCAGTACTTC

J gene: TRBJ2-2
clone size: .
D gene: .
V gene: TRBV5-1
CDR3 protein: CASSLAQGSGELFF
CDR3 DNA: TGCGCCAGCAGCTTGGCCCAAGGGAGTGGGGAGCTGTTTTTT

J gene: TRBJ1-5
clone size: .
D gene: .
V gene: TRBV28
CDR3 protein: CASSLWRQPQHF
CDR3 DNA: TGTGCCAGCAGTTTATGGCGGCAGCCCCAGCATTTT

J gene: TRBJ1-2
clone size: .
D gene: .
V gene: TRBV2
CDR3 protein: CASGSGDYGYTF
CDR3 DNA: TGTGCCAGCGGATCAGGAGACTATGGCTACACCTTC

J gene: TRBJ1-5
clone size: few
D gene: .
V gene: TRBV4-3
CDR3 protein: CASSQDLDQPQHF
CDR3 DNA: TGCGCCAGCAGCCAAGATCTGGATCAGCCCCAGCATTTT

J gene: TRBJ2-1
clone size: few
D gene: .
V gene: TRBV5-1
CDR3 protein: CASSLLPGQNNEQFF
CDR3 DNA: TGCGCCAGCAGCTTGCTCCCCGGACAGAACAATGAGCAGTTCTTC

J gene: TRBJ2-1
clone size: few
D gene: TRBD2
V gene: TRBV6-2/TRBV6-3
CDR3 protein: CASSERGVSYNEQFF
CDR3 DNA: TGTGCCAGCAGTGAGCGGGGGGTCTCCTACAATGAGCAGTTCTTC

J gene: TRBJ2-3
clone size: .
D gene: .
V gene: TRBV29-1
CDR3 protein: CSELSTDTQYF
CDR3 DNA: TGCAGCGAGCTGAGCACAGATACGCAGTATTTT

J gene: TRBJ2-3
clone size: few
D gene: .
V gene: TRBV20-1
CDR3 protein: CSASRESTQYF
CDR3 DNA: TGCAGTGCTTCTCGGGAGTCTACGCAGTATTTT

J gene: TRBJ2-1
clone size: few
D gene: .
V gene: TRBV7-2
CDR3 protein: CASSLRSGADEQFF
CDR3 DNA: TGTGCCAGCAGCTTAAGGTCCGGAGCGGATGAGCAGTTCTTC

J gene: TRBJ1-1
clone size: .
D gene: .
V gene: TRBV28
CDR3 protein: CASRTGGNTEAFF
CDR3 DNA: TGTGCCAGCAGGACCGGTGGGAACACTGAAGCTTTCTTT

J gene: TRBJ1-5
clone size: .
D gene: .
V gene: TRBV4-1
CDR3 protein: CASSRSISNQPQHF
CDR3 DNA: TGCGCCAGCAGCCGCTCGATTAGCAATCAGCCCCAGCATTTT

J gene: TRBJ2-7
clone size: few
D gene: TRBD1
V gene: TRBV5-1
CDR3 protein: CASSFEHRGGYEQYF
CDR3 DNA: TGCGCCAGCAGCTTCGAACACAGGGGTGGGTACGAGCAGTACTTC

J gene: TRBJ1-6
clone size: few
D gene: TRBD1
V gene: TRBV6-2/TRBV6-3
CDR3 protein: CASIQDRGNSPLHF
CDR3 DNA: TGTGCCAGCATCCAGGACAGGGGGAATTCACCCCTCCACTTT

J gene: TRBJ2-1
clone size: many
D gene: .
V gene: TRBV11-2
CDR3 protein: CASSSQGGKSYNEQFF
CDR3 DNA: TGTGCCAGCAGCTCCCAGGGGGGCAAGTCCTACAATGAGCAGTTCTTC

J gene: TRBJ1-1
clone size: many
D gene: .
V gene: TRBV28
CDR3 protein: CASSLEVGSHTEAFF
CDR3 DNA: TGTGCCAGCAGTTTAGAGGTGGGTTCCCACACTGAAGCTTTCTTT

J gene: TRBJ1-2
clone size: few
D gene: .
V gene: TRBV18
CDR3 protein: CASSPDESSLYTF
CDR3 DNA: TGTGCCAGCTCCCCCGACGAGTCTTCTCTCTACACCTTC

J gene: TRBJ2-7
clone size: few
D gene: .
V gene: TRBV5-1
CDR3 protein: CASSLDDYEQYF
CDR3 DNA: TGCGCCAGCAGCTTGGACGACTACGAGCAGTACTTC

J gene: TRBJ2-7
clone size: few
D gene: .
V gene: TRBV6-1
CDR3 protein: CASSDRYRQAREQYF
CDR3 DNA: TGTGCCAGCAGTGACAGGTACAGGCAGGCTCGCGAGCAGTACTTC

J gene: TRBJ1-1
clone size: .
D gene: TRBD1
V gene: TRBV29-1
CDR3 protein: CSVARTGTLNTEAFF
CDR3 DNA: TGCAGCGTTGCGCGGACAGGGACCTTGAACACTGAAGCTTTCTTT

J gene: TRBJ2-5
clone size: .
D gene: .
V gene: TRBV11-2
CDR3 protein: CASTRRGEETQYF
CDR3 DNA: TGTGCCAGCACCCGAAGGGGAGAAGAGACCCAGTACTTC

J gene: TRBJ1-1
clone size: many
D gene: TRBD1
V gene: TRBV6-5
CDR3 protein: CASSYSTQGRTEAFF
CDR3 DNA: TGTGCCAGCAGTTACTCCACACAGGGGAGAACTGAAGCTTTCTTT

J gene: TRBJ2-7
clone size: .
D gene: TRBD1
V gene: TRBV2
CDR3 protein: CASRDRGYEQYF
CDR3 DNA: TGTGCCAGTCGGGACAGGGGATACGAGCAGTACTTC

J gene: TRBJ1-1
clone size: many
D gene: .
V gene: TRBV6-6
CDR3 protein: CASSYMSYEAFF
CDR3 DNA: TGTGCCAGCAGTTACATGAGTTACGAAGCTTTCTTT

J gene: TRBJ2-5
clone size: few
D gene: TRBD1
V gene: TRBV5-5
CDR3 protein: CASSFRGETQYF
CDR3 DNA: TGTGCCAGCAGCTTCAGGGGGGAGACCCAGTACTTC

J gene: TRBJ1-3
clone size: .
D gene: .
V gene: TRBV18
CDR3 protein: CASSPTRDSSSGNTIYF
CDR3 DNA: TGTGCCAGCTCACCAACAAGGGACTCGAGCTCTGGAAACACCATATATTTT

J gene: TRBJ1-1
clone size: many
D gene: .
V gene: TRBV7-2
CDR3 protein: CASSATAMNTEAFF
CDR3 DNA: TGTGCCAGCAGCGCGACGGCAATGAACACTGAAGCTTTCTTT

J gene: TRBJ1-2
clone size: many
D gene: .
V gene: TRBV29-1
CDR3 protein: CSVEDRLPGRDYGYTF
CDR3 DNA: TGCAGCGTTGAAGATAGACTGCCTGGACGGGACTATGGCTACACCTTC

J gene: TRBJ2-7
clone size: few
D gene: TRBD1
V gene: TRBV4-3
CDR3 protein: CASSPQNRDRYEQYF
CDR3 DNA: TGCGCCAGCAGCCCCCAAAACCGGGACAGGTACGAGCAGTACTTC

J gene: TRBJ1-1
clone size: few
D gene: .
V gene: TRBV11-2
CDR3 protein: CASSPLGGGTEAFF
CDR3 DNA: TGTGCCAGCAGCCCCTTAGGCGGGGGCACTGAAGCTTTCTTT

J gene: TRBJ2-5
clone size: few
D gene: TRBD1
V gene: TRBV5-1
CDR3 protein: CASSKPTGGEETQYF
CDR3 DNA: TGCGCCAGCAGCAAACCGACAGGGGGCGAAGAGACCCAGTACTTC

J gene: TRBJ2-3
clone size: few
D gene: TRBD1
V gene: TRBV28
CDR3 protein: CASSLGTGSLDTQYF
CDR3 DNA: TGTGCCAGCAGTTTGGGGACAGGGAGTTTAGATACGCAGTATTTT